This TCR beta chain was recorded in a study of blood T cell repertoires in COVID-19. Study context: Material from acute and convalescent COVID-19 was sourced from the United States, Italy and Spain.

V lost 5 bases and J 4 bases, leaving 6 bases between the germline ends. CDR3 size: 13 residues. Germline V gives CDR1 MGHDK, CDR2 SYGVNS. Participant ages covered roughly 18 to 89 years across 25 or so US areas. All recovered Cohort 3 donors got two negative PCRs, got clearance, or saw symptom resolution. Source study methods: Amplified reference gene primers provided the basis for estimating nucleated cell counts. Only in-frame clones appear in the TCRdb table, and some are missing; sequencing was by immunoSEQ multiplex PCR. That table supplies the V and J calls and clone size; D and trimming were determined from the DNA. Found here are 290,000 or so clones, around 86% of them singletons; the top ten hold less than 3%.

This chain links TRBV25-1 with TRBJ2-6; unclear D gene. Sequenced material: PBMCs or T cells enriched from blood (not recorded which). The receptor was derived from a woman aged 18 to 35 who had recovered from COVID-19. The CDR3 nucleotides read TGTGCCAGCAGTCCGTCCGGGGCCAACGTCCTGACTTTC. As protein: CASSPSGANVLTF. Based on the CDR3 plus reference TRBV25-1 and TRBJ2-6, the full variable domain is EADIYQTPRYLVIGTGKKITLECSQTMGHDKMYWYQQDPGMELHLIHYSYGVNSTEKGDLSSESTVSRIRTEHFPLTLESARPSHTSQYLCASSPSGANVLTFGAGSRLTVL.